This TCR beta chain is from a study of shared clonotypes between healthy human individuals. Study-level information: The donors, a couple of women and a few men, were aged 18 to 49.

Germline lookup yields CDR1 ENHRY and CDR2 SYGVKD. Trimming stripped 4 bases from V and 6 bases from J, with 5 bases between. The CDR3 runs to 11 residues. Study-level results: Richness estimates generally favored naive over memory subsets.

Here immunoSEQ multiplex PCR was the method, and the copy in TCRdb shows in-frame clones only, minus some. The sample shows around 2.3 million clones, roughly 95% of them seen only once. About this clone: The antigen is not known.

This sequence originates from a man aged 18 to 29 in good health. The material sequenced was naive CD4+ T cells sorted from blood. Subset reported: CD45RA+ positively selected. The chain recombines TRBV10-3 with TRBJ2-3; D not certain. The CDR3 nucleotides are TGTGCCATCAGTGGCCAGGATACGCAGTATTTT. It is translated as CAISGQDTQYF.